This TCR beta chain was captured by sequencing in a study of T cell changes during pregnancy in multiple sclerosis. Looked up from germline, CDR1 is SEHNR and CDR2 is FQNEAQ (reference sequence). The CDR3 totals 18 residues. V lost 1 base to trimming and J lost 1 base; unmatched junction nucleotides: 11. The repertoire was sequenced with immunoSEQ multiplex PCR; TCRdb's copy has only in-frame clones and lacks some. The sample lists around 51,000 clones, about 92% occurring once. This chain joins TRBV7-9 and TRBJ2-3; 7 nucleotides match TRBD1. This receptor was taken from a female donor with multiple sclerosis, enrolled in a pregnancy study. Sequenced here: peripheral blood, sampled in the second trimester of pregnancy. The CDR3 sequence is CASSLGVQRDRGTDTQYF. In DNA, the CDR3 is TGTGCCAGCAGCTTAGGGGTTCAACGGGACAGAGGCACAGATACGCAGTATTTT.